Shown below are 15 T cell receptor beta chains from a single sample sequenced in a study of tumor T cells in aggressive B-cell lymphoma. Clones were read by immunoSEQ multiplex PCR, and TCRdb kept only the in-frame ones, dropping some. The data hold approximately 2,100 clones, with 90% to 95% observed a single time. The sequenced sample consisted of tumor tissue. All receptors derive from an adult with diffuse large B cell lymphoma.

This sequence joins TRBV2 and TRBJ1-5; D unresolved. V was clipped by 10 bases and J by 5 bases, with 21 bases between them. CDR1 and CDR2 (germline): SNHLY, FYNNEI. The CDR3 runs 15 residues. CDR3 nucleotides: TGTGCCACCCAACGCGGAGGGAGTTCGGATCAGCCCCAGCATTTT. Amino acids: CATQRGGSSDQPQHF.

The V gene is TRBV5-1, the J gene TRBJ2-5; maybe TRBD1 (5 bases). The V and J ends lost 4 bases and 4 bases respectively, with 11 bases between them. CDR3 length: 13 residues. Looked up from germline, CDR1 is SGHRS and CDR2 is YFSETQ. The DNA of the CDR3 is TGCGCCAGCAGCCAAAATAGGGGAGAGACCCAGTACTTC. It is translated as CASSQNRGETQYF.

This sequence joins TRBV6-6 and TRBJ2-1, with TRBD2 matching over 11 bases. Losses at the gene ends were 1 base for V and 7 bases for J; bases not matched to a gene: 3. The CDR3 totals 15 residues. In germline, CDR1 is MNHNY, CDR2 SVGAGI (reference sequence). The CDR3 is CASSYLAGGRNEQFF. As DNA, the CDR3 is TGTGCCAGCAGTTACTTAGCGGGGGGGAGGAATGAGCAGTTCTTC.

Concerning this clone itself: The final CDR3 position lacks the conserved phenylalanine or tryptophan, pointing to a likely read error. CDR3 sequence (DNA): TGTGCCAGCAGCTCGGCCCAGACAGGGATCTACGAACAGTACCTC. This encodes CASSSAQTGIYEQYL. The rearrangement links TRBV5-6 to TRBJ2-7; TRBD1 aligns across 7 bases. The CDR3 length is 15 residues. The V gene's germline CDR1 is SGHDT and CDR2 YYEEEE.

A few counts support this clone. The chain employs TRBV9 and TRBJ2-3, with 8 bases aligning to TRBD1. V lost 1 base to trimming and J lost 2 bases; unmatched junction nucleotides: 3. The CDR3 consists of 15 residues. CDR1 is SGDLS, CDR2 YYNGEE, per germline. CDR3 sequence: CASSVRDRNTDTQYF. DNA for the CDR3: TGTGCCAGCAGCGTAAGGGACAGGAACACAGATACGCAGTATTTT.

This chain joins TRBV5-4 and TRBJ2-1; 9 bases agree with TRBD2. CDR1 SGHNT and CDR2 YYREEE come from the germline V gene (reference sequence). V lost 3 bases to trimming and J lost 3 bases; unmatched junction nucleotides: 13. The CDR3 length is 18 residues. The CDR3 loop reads CASSSSGIAGAGYNEQFF. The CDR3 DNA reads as TGTGCCAGCAGCTCCTCGGGGATAGCGGGAGCTGGCTACAATGAGCAGTTCTTC.

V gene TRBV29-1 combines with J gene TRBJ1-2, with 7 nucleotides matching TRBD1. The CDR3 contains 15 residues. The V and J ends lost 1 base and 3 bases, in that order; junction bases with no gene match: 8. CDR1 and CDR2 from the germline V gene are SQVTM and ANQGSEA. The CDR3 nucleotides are TGCAGCGTTGAAGGAGAAGGGGGCATGGACTATGGCTACACCTTC. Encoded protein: CSVEGEGGMDYGYTF.

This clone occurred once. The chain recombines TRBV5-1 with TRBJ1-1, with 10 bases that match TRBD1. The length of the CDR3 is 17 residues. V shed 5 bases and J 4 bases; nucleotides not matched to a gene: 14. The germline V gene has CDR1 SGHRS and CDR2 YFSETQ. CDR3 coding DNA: TGCGCCAGCAGTTTACTGGGACAGGGGTTAGAGGGCACTGAAGCTTTCTTT. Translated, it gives CASSLLGQGLEGTEAFF.

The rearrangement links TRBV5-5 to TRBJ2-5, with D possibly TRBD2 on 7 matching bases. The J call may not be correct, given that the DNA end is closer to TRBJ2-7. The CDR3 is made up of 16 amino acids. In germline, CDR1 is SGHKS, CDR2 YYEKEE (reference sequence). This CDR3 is CASSLFGGRMVYEQYF. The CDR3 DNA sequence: TGTGCCAGCAGCTTGTTCGGGGGGCGGATGGTCTACGAGCAGTACTTC.

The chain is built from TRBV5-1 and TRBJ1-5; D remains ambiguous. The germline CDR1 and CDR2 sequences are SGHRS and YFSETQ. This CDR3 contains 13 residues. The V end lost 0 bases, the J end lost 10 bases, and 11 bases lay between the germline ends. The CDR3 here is CASSLGAGRPQHF. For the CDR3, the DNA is TGCGCCAGCAGCTTGGGGGCGGGGAGACCCCAGCATTTT.

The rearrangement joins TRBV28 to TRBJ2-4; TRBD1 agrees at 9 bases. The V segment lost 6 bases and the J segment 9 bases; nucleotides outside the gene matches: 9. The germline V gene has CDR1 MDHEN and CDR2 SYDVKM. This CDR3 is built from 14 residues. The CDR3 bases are TGTGCCAGCAGCCTCACACAGGGGGCGTCCATTCAGTACTTC. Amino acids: CASSLTQGASIQYF.

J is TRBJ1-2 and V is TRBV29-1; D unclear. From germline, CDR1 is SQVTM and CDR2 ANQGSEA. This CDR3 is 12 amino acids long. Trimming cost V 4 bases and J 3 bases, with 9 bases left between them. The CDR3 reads CSVAGSDYGYTF. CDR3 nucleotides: TGCAGCGTTGCGGGTTCTGACTATGGCTACACCTTC.

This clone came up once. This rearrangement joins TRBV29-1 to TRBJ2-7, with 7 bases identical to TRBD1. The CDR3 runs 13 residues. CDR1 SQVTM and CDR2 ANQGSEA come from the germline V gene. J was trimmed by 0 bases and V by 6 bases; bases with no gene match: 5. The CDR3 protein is CSVSQGSSYEQYF. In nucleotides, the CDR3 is TGCAGCGTATCACAGGGGAGCTCCTACGAGCAGTACTTC.

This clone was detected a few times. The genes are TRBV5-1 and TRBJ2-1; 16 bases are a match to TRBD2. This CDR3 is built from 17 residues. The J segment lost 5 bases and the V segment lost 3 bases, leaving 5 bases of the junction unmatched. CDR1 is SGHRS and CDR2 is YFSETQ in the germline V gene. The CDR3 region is CASSWGTSGRGDNEQFF. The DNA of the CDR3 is TGCGCCAGCAGCTGGGGGACTAGCGGGAGGGGTGACAATGAGCAGTTCTTC.

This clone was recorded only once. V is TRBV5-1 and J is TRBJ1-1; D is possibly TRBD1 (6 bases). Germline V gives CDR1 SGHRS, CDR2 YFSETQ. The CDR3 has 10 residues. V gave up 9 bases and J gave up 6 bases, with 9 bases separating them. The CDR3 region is CAIGQSEAFF. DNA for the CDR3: TGCGCCATCGGACAGTCTGAAGCTTTCTTT.